These 3 T cell receptor beta chains were all obtained from the same sample, sequenced in a study of post-analysis software for immune sequencing data. Libraries were made from TCR beta cDNA, and they carried unique molecular identifiers. TCRdb itself ran the PCR reads through MiXCR, one entry per CDR3 protein. The table includes a few hundred thousand distinct CDR3 sequences, under 55% detected once. Which antigens these TCRs recognize remains unknown. Overall study results and limits: Controls showed lower frequencies than patients for 4 or 5 TRBV segments, and TRBV5-6, TRBV5-1 and TRBV20-1 were among these.

Sequencing used blood. These receptors all stem from a girl under 18 with multiple sclerosis.

The V call is TRBV2, the J call TRBJ2-1; D is undetermined. Germline V gene data show CDR1 as SNHLY and CDR2 as FYNNEI. The CDR3 consists of 13 residues. The germline V and J ends were trimmed by 0 bases and 9 bases, with 9 bases remaining between them. The CDR3, as DNA: TGTGCCAGCAGTGAAGCGTTACACCCTGAGCAGTTCTTC. This translates into CASSEALHPEQFF.

This chain links TRBV10-3 with TRBJ2-3; 11 nucleotides align to TRBD2. This CDR3 contains 15 residues. Per the germline V gene, CDR1 is ENHRY and CDR2 is SYGVKD. V lost 10 bases, J lost 1 base, and 7 bases stayed unmatched. This chain's CDR3 is CATSLLAGGTDTQYF. The CDR3 DNA follows: TGTGCCACCTCTCTACTAGCGGGAGGCACAGATACGCAGTATTTT.

This clonotype has only a few counts. The chain couples TRBV28 to TRBJ2-5; D may match TRBD1 or TRBD2 (7 bases each). The ends were cut back, 7 bases at V and 2 bases at J, with 17 bases in the middle. CDR1 and CDR2 from the germline V gene are MDHEN and SYDVKM. The CDR3 contains 15 residues. CDR3 coding DNA: TGTGCCAGCACTCGGGGGGACAGCCAACAAGAGACCCAGTACTTC. Translating gives CASTRGDSQQETQYF. The full variable domain, completed using reference TRBV28 and TRBJ2-5, is DVKVTQSSRYLVKRTGEKVFLECVQDMDHENMFWYRQDPGLGLRLIYFSYDVKMKEKGDIPEGYSVSREKKERFSLILESASTNQTSMYLCASTRGDSQQETQYFGPGTRLLVL.